This T cell receptor (beta chain) was sequenced in a study of cytomegalovirus exposure and HLA in healthy donors. PCR primers comprised 60 Vbeta and 13 Jbeta primers. Repertoires were generated with immunoSEQ multiplex PCR, while TCRdb's copy carries only in-frame clones and drops some. The sample holds some 160,000 clones, 81% seen once. The study's findings and limits: Diagnosis of cytomegalovirus status made by the classifier reportedly showed high specificity and sensitivity. For most TCR sequences rarity was the rule, although some public TCRs occurred in many donors. A later analysis linked a missense DCLRE1C variant to TCR beta V- and J-gene trimming. A later examination showed that TCR association rates differed by HLA locus, with DRB1 most and HLA-C fewest.

The germline V gene has CDR1 MNHEY and CDR2 SVGAGI. The CDR3 contains 14 residues. Trimming took off 3 bases at V and 6 bases at J, with 12 bases between the two ends. Comment on this clone: The antigen is not known.

The chain carries TRBV6-5 and TRBJ2-1; unclear D gene. The sequencing sample was made of PBMCs. This TCR was sampled from a man aged 50 or older in good health and CMV-seropositive. Written as DNA, the CDR3 is TGTGCCAGCAGTTATCTCGACAATCGCAATGAGCAGTTCTTC. Translated, it gives CASSYLDNRNEQFF.